The 30 T cell receptor beta chains below were found in one sample sequenced in a study of blood T cell repertoires in COVID-19. This table comes from immunoSEQ multiplex PCR, and its TCRdb copy is limited to in-frame clones, with some not included. The table has tens of thousands of clones, around nine tenths seen once. Source material: peripheral blood. Receptor source: a human donor in a cohort sampled during active COVID-19.

The chain uses TRBV2 and TRBJ2-2, with 7 bases that match TRBD2. Germline CDR1 SNHLY, CDR2 FYNNEI. The CDR3 sequence is 15 residues long. Trimming removed 7 bases from V and 3 bases from J; junction bases left unmatched: 8. CDR3 region: CASKPPAGDTGELFF. CDR3 nucleotide sequence: TGTGCCAGCAAACCCCCTGCGGGGGACACCGGGGAGCTGTTTTTT.

The CDR3 loop reads CASSHRGGGNTIYF. CDR3 bases: TGTGCCAGCAGCCACCGCGGGGGGGGAAACACCATATATTTT. The chain carries TRBV7-2 and TRBJ1-3; possibly TRBD1 for D (5 bases). Germline CDR1 and CDR2: SGHTA and FQGNSA. The CDR3 has 14 amino acids. Trimming removed 5 bases at V and 4 bases at J, with 12 bases between. Combining the CDR3 with reference TRBV7-2 and TRBJ1-3 gives the whole variable domain GAGVSQSPSNKVTEKGKDVELRCDPISGHTALYWYRQSLGQGLEFLIYFQGNSAPDKSGLPSDRFSAERTGGSVSTLTIQRTQQEDSAVYLCASSHRGGGNTIYFGEGSWLTVV.

V gene TRBV4-3 combines with J gene TRBJ2-5; D not certain. Germline CDR1 reads LGHNA; CDR2 reads YSLEER. CDR3 size: 14 residues. Trimming pared 4 bases from V and 4 bases from J, leaving 13 bases between. The CDR3 sequence is CASSLRLAGETQYF. The CDR3 DNA follows: TGCGCCAGCAGCCTAAGACTCGCCGGAGAGACCCAGTACTTC.

The rearrangement links TRBV27 to TRBJ1-5; 9 bases map to TRBD1. The CDR3 is 18 amino acids. With 6 bases clipped from V and 8 bases from J, the junction kept 20 bases outside the gene matches. CDR1 MNHEY and CDR2 SMNVEV come from the germline V gene (reference sequence). The CDR3 here is CASSPLWTGAPFYKPQHF. CDR3 DNA sequence: TGTGCCAGCAGCCCTCTATGGACAGGGGCCCCTTTTTACAAGCCCCAGCATTTT.

V gene TRBV12-3 or TRBV12-4 combines with J gene TRBJ2-2; D is uncertain. This CDR3 contains 13 residues. The V gene lost 6 bases and the J gene lost 6 bases, with 11 bases spanning the gap. In DNA form, the CDR3 reads TGTGCCAGCAGAACTAACAAAGCCGGGGAGCTGTTTTTT. Its translation is CASRTNKAGELFF.

The chain links TRBV2 to TRBJ1-1; 8 bases are a match to TRBD1. The germline gives CDR1 SNHLY, CDR2 FYNNEI. After removal of 10 bases from V and 7 bases from J, the junction contained 14 bases not matched to a gene. This CDR3 contains 14 residues. In DNA form, the CDR3 reads TGTGCCACTCCCAAAGGTAGGACAGGGTTTGAAGCTTTCTTT. It is translated as CATPKGRTGFEAFF.

This chain links TRBV4-3 with TRBJ2-3, with 11 bases fitting TRBD2. This CDR3 spans 20 amino acids. CDR1 LGHNA and CDR2 YSLEER come from the germline V gene. V gave up 0 bases and J gave up 4 bases; unmatched junction bases: 15. DNA of the CDR3: TGCGCCAGCAGCCAAGAGATGCCTAGCGGGGGGCCGGTTATTTCAGATACGCAGTATTTT. It yields the protein CASSQEMPSGGPVISDTQYF.

The chain carries TRBV7-7 and TRBJ2-2; D is unclear. Trimming left V 3 bases short and J 2 bases short, with 7 bases between. Germline V gives CDR1 SSHAT, CDR2 FNYEAQ (reference sequence). CDR3 size: 14 residues. CDR3 residues: CASSLGRNTGELFF. The CDR3 bases are TGTGCCAGCAGCTTGGGCAGAAACACCGGGGAGCTGTTTTTT.

The J gene is TRBJ2-5, the V gene TRBV6-5, with 7 bases aligning to TRBD1. The J segment lost 2 bases and the V segment lost 9 bases, leaving 6 bases of the junction unmatched. Germline CDR1 is MNHEY and CDR2 is SVGAGI. The CDR3 length is 13 residues. The CDR3 here is CARGGSGQETQYF. In DNA form, the CDR3 reads TGTGCCAGAGGGGGCTCGGGACAAGAGACCCAGTACTTC.

The J gene is TRBJ1-6, the V gene TRBV7-9, with D possibly being TRBD1 (6 bases). The germline gives CDR1 SEHNR, CDR2 FQNEAQ (reference sequence). V was shortened by 1 base and J by 8 bases, with 18 bases between the two germline ends. The CDR3 spans 17 residues. The CDR3 DNA reads TGTGCCAGCAGCTTAGGCCTTGGGGCAGGGGCGGATTCACCCCTCCACTTT. Translated, it gives CASSLGLGAGADSPLHF.

The table lists this clone with a few counts. This chain connects TRBV5-1 to TRBJ2-2, with D perhaps TRBD1 (5 bases). This CDR3 region has 15 residues. V was pared by 0 bases and J by 4 bases, with 10 bases between. Per germline, CDR1 SGHRS and CDR2 YFSETQ. The CDR3 DNA reads as TGCGCCAGCAGCTTGGTCCAGGGTGCCACCGGGGAGCTGTTTTTT. This translates into CASSLVQGATGELFF.

This chain uses TRBV7-2 with TRBJ2-3; 9 positions agree with TRBD2. In germline, CDR1 is SGHTA, CDR2 FQGNSA. Trimming took 2 bases from V and 4 from J; bases not matched to a gene: 7. CDR3 length: 16 amino acids. CDR3 in amino acids: CASSLWVGGGADTQYF. CDR3 sequence (DNA): TGTGCCAGCAGCTTATGGGTTGGCGGGGGGGCAGATACGCAGTATTTT.

The rearrangement links TRBV7-2 to TRBJ2-3; 8 bases agree with TRBD2. With V trimmed by 6 bases and J by 2 bases, 10 bases remained unmatched. The CDR3 has 16 amino acids. Germline CDR1 SGHTA, CDR2 FQGNSA. The CDR3 DNA follows: TGTGCCAGCAGTCGTAAAGCGGGGGCTTTCACAGATACGCAGTATTTT. Protein: CASSRKAGAFTDTQYF.

The rearrangement links TRBV18 to TRBJ2-4, with D tentatively TRBD1 (6 bases). The CDR3 is 19 amino acids. Between the trimmed V and J ends, which lost 3 bases and 0 bases, there was a span of 21 bases. Germline loops: CDR1 KGHSH, CDR2 LQKENI. CDR3 DNA sequence: TGTGCCAGCTCACCCCCACAGGGAGTAGAGGTCTCAGCCAAAAACATTCAGTACTTC. Its translation is CASSPPQGVEVSAKNIQYF.

This chain connects TRBV7-9 to TRBJ1-2; 7 bases match TRBD1. With V trimmed by 6 bases and J by 3 bases, 10 bases remained unmatched. CDR3 length: 15 residues. Per germline, CDR1 SEHNR and CDR2 FQNEAQ (reference sequence). CDR3 sequence reads: CASRPNRGLDYGYTF. DNA of the CDR3: TGTGCCAGCAGGCCAAACAGGGGTTTGGACTATGGCTACACCTTC. Full variable domain (missing parts from reference TRBV7-9 and TRBJ1-2): DTGVSQNPRHKITKRGQNVTFRCDPISEHNRLYWYRQTLGQGPEFLTYFQNEAQLEKSRLLSDRFSAERPKGSFSTLEIQRTEQGDSAMYLCASRPNRGLDYGYTFGSGTRLTVV.

Here the CDR3 reads CSVVDREGYGYTF. CDR3 bases: TGCAGCGTTGTTGACAGGGAAGGCTATGGCTACACCTTC. The chain couples TRBV29-1 to TRBJ1-2; TRBD1 matches at 7 bases. Per germline, CDR1 SQVTM and CDR2 ANQGSEA. CDR3 length equals 13 residues. The junction had 6 bases not matched to a gene; V was cut back by 4 bases and J by 4 bases.

This chain connects TRBV10-3 to TRBJ1-4; D remains unclear. V shed 2 bases and J shed 8 bases, with 12 bases lying between them. Germline V gene lookup returns CDR1 ENHRY and CDR2 SYGVKD. This CDR3 has 14 amino acids. CDR3 amino acids: CAISEGWGEEKLFF. The CDR3 DNA reads TGTGCCATCAGTGAGGGGTGGGGAGAGGAAAAACTGTTTTTT.

In its sample, this clone was seen once. The chain is built from TRBV2 and TRBJ2-7; D might be TRBD2 (5 bases). The germline gives CDR1 SNHLY, CDR2 FYNNEI. V shed 6 bases and J shed 2 bases, with 8 bases lying between them. CDR3 length: 12 residues. The CDR3 reads CASSGLPYEQYF. The DNA of the CDR3 is TGTGCCAGCAGCGGACTGCCCTACGAGCAGTACTTC.

This clone came up once. This rearrangement joins TRBV29-1 to TRBJ1-4; D is unresolved. V dropped 7 bases and J dropped 6 bases, with 15 bases sitting between them. Looked up from germline, CDR1 is SQVTM and CDR2 is ANQGSEA. CDR3 length: 13 residues. The chain's CDR3 is CSAFDKFHEKLFF. The DNA for the CDR3 is TGCAGCGCCTTTGACAAGTTTCATGAAAAACTGTTTTTT. Together with reference TRBV29-1 and TRBJ1-4, the CDR3 gives the full variable domain: SAVISQKPSRDICQRGTSLTIQCQVDSQVTMMFWYRQQPGQSLTLIATANQGSEATYESGFVIDKFPISRPNLTFSTLTVSNMSPEDSSIYLCSAFDKFHEKLFFGSGTQLSVL.

The chain couples TRBV7-9 to TRBJ1-1; 10 bases align to TRBD1. Germline CDR1 reads SEHNR; CDR2 reads FQNEAQ (reference sequence). Trimming removed 1 base from V and 6 bases from J; junction bases left unmatched: 5. This CDR3 comprises 15 residues. In DNA, the CDR3 is TGTGCCAGCAGCTTAGGCCGACAGGGGGCAGCTGAAGCTTTCTTT. It encodes CASSLGRQGAAEAFF.

V usage is TRBV9 and J usage is TRBJ2-5, with 8 bases fitting TRBD2. The CDR3 spans 13 residues. Looked up from germline, CDR1 is SGDLS and CDR2 is YYNGEE. With 4 bases clipped from V and 5 bases from J, the junction kept 4 bases outside the gene matches. CDR3 bases: TGTGCCAGCAGCCCGCGGACTAGCGAGACCCAGTACTTC. This codes for CASSPRTSETQYF.

This chain joins TRBV11-2 and TRBJ1-1, with TRBD1 matching over 9 bases. Germline trimming cut 6 bases from V and 6 bases from J; bases unmatched to any gene: 11. The CDR3 runs to 15 residues. CDR1 and CDR2 (germline): SGHAT, FQNNGV. DNA of the CDR3: TGTGCCAGCAGTTTGCCGGGACAGGGCCTATCTGAAGCTTTCTTT. Protein sequence: CASSLPGQGLSEAFF.

The J gene is TRBJ1-4, the V gene TRBV18, with 7 bases that match TRBD1. The CDR3 contains 14 residues. Per the germline V gene, CDR1 is KGHSH and CDR2 is LQKENI. Losses at the gene ends were 3 bases for V and 7 bases for J; bases not matched to a gene: 5. The CDR3 spells CASSPEYRGEKLFF. The CDR3 region has the DNA TGTGCCAGCTCACCTGAGTACAGGGGTGAAAAACTGTTTTTT.

This clone was seen more than once but under ten times. The chain is built from TRBV18 and TRBJ1-1; D is unclear. This CDR3 has 12 residues. Germline V CDR1 and CDR2: KGHSH, LQKENI. V lost 6 bases to trimming and J lost 0 bases, with 5 bases between them. The DNA for the CDR3 is TGTGCCAGCTCTTTTATGAACACTGAAGCTTTCTTT. This sequence encodes CASSFMNTEAFF.

J is TRBJ2-7 and V is TRBV5-1, with no clear D. Germline V lookup: CDR1 SGHRS, CDR2 YFSETQ. Trimming took off 1 base at V and 3 bases at J, with 14 bases between the two ends. This CDR3 is built from 15 residues. The CDR3 here is CASSLSPSGDYEQYF. The CDR3, as DNA: TGCGCCAGCAGCTTGTCACCCTCAGGCGACTACGAGCAGTACTTC.

V gene TRBV6-2 or TRBV6-3 combines with J gene TRBJ2-3; the match to TRBD1 covers 9 bases. The CDR3 loop spans 17 amino acids. The germline CDR1 and CDR2 sequences are MNHEY and SVGEGT. With 5 bases clipped from V and 5 bases from J, the junction kept 14 bases outside the gene matches. The CDR3 spells CASSLRPGQGRIDTQYF. The CDR3 DNA reads as TGTGCCAGCAGTCTTCGGCCGGGACAGGGTAGGATAGATACGCAGTATTTT.

This clone was observed a handful of times. The chain has TRBV12-3 or TRBV12-4 and TRBJ1-5; D perhaps matches TRBD1 (6 bases). Trimming removed 6 bases at V and 6 bases at J, with 12 bases between. The length of the CDR3 is 13 residues. Written as DNA, the CDR3 is TGTGCCAGCAGCTCACAGGGTCGTCAGCCCCAGCATTTT. Translation gives CASSSQGRQPQHF.

The rearrangement links TRBV10-3 to TRBJ2-5; 8 positions match TRBD2. The germline CDR1 and CDR2 sequences are ENHRY and SYGVKD. Trimming removed 4 bases from V and 1 base from J; junction bases left unmatched: 5. This CDR3 is 15 amino acids long. CDR3 DNA: TGTGCCATCAGTGCCGGGAGGGATCTCCAAGAGACCCAGTACTTC. Protein sequence: CAISAGRDLQETQYF.

The chain is built from TRBV27 and TRBJ1-4; possible D gene TRBD1, 6 bases. Germline V gene data show CDR1 as MNHEY and CDR2 as SMNVEV (reference sequence). The CDR3 loop spans 15 amino acids. Trimming shortened V by 6 bases and J by 4 bases, and 15 bases separated the two germline ends. The CDR3 sequence is CASRKLQGINEKLFF. CDR3 nucleotide sequence: TGTGCCAGCAGGAAATTACAGGGAATTAATGAAAAACTGTTTTTT.

The chain employs TRBV5-4 and TRBJ2-5; no clear D gene. This CDR3 has 12 amino acids. The germline V gene encodes CDR1 SGHNT and CDR2 YYREEE (reference sequence). V lost 3 bases and J lost 4, with 7 bases in between. The CDR3 DNA reads as TGTGCCAGCAGCTCTGGCAGAGAGACCCAGTACTTC. Its protein is CASSSGRETQYF.